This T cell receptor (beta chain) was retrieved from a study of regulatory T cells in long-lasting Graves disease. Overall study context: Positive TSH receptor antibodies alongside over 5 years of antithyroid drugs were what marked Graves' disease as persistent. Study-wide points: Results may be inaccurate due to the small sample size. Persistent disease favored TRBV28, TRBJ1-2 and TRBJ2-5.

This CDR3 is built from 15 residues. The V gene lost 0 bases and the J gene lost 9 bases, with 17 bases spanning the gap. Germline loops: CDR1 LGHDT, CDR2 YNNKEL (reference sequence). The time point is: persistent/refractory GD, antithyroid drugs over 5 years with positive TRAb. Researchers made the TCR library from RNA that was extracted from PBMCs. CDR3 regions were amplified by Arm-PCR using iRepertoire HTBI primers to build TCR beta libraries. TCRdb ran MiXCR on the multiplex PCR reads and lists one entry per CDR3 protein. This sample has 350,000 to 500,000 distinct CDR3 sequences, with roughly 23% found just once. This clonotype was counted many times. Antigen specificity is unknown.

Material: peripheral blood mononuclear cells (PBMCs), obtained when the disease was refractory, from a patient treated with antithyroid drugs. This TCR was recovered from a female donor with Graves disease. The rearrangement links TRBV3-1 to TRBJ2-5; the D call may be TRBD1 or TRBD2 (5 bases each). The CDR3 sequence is CASSQDYSLMGPQYF. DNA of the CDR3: TGTGCCAGCAGCCAAGATTATTCACTAATGGGACCCCAGTACTTC.